The 12 T cell receptor beta chains presented below share a single source sample, sequenced in a study of response to subunit inactivated influenza vaccine (dated by TCRdb to 2016 to 2018). Receptor libraries were prepared by RT-PCR. Sequencing was carried out with an Illumina HiSeq 2500. TCRdb reworked the public reads: Q25 trimming with fastp, MiXCR clone assembly, productive beta chains retained. Entries that share a CDR3 protein sequence are merged under the most common genes and DNA. The sample table shows around 580,000 distinct CDR3 sequences, and 12% are seen once. Together, the top ten hold 10% of the sample. The starting material was PBMCs from blood, obtained on the day of vaccination. The receptors come from a man between 45 and 60 years old who received an inactivated influenza vaccine. Donor details come from another sample of the same person, matched by shared clones.

This clonotype appeared many times. The rearrangement joins TRBV3-1 to TRBJ2-5; TRBD2 matches at 11 bases. Germline V gives CDR1 LGHDT, CDR2 YNNKEL (reference sequence). J lost 5 bases, V lost 4 bases, and 9 bases had no gene match. This CDR3 has 16 amino acids. As DNA, the CDR3 is TGTGCCAGCAGCCCCCTAGCGGGGGGCCCCCGGGAGACCCAGTACTTC. As protein: CASSPLAGGPRETQYF.

This clonotype has a handful of counts. The chain's CDR3 is CASSTGPITDTQYF. The CDR3 nucleotides are TGCGCCAGCAGTACGGGGCCAATCACAGATACGCAGTATTTT. This chain links TRBV5-1 with TRBJ2-3; perhaps D is TRBD1 or TRBD2 (5 bases each). With 5 bases removed from V and 2 bases from J, the gap between germline ends came to 12 bases. Germline values: CDR1 SGHRS, CDR2 YFSETQ. The CDR3 is made up of 14 amino acids.

The chain has TRBV29-1 and TRBJ2-7, with D perhaps TRBD2 (5 bases). The germline V gene has CDR1 SQVTM and CDR2 ANQGSEA. The CDR3 consists of 13 residues. With 3 bases removed from V and 4 bases from J, the gap between germline ends came to 13 bases. In DNA form, the CDR3 reads TGCAGCGTTGAGAGGACGGGAACTTACGAGCAGTACTTC. Translated, it gives CSVERTGTYEQYF.

The sample holds many counts of this clonotype. This sequence joins TRBV15 and TRBJ2-3, with D tentatively TRBD1 or TRBD2 (5 bases each). The CDR3 extends over 17 amino acids. V was cut by 2 bases and J by 4 bases, with 19 bases left in between. CDR1 and CDR2 (germline): LNHNV, YYDKDF (reference sequence). The DNA of the CDR3 is TGTGCCACCAGCAGAACGGGACCTGGGAGATCTGCAGATACGCAGTATTTT. As protein: CATSRTGPGRSADTQYF.

The sample holds a few counts of this clonotype. The chain recombines TRBV3-1 with TRBJ2-4; the D call may be TRBD1 or TRBD2 (6 bases each). The CDR3 runs to 14 residues. The V and J ends lost 6 bases and 1 base respectively, with 10 bases between them. Germline V CDR1 and CDR2: LGHDT, YNNKEL (reference sequence). The CDR3 sequence is CASSRGVAKNIQYF. CDR3 sequence (DNA): TGTGCCAGCAGTAGGGGGGTGGCCAAAAACATTCAGTACTTC.

J is TRBJ2-1 and V is TRBV12-3 or TRBV12-4, with TRBD2 matching over 13 bases. Germline trimming cut 5 bases from V and 8 bases from J; bases unmatched to any gene: 9. The CDR3 consists of 16 residues. Here the CDR3 DNA reads TGTGCCAGCAGTCCATTTACTAGCGGGAGGGCCTATGAGCAGTTCTTC. Its protein is CASSPFTSGRAYEQFF.

The chain recombines TRBV12-3 or TRBV12-4 with TRBJ2-2; no firm D call. This CDR3 contains 12 residues. The ends were cut back, 3 bases at V and 7 bases at J, with 6 bases in the middle. The DNA of the CDR3 is TGTGCCAGCAGTTTGACCGACGGGGAGCTGTTTTTT. It encodes CASSLTDGELFF.

This clonotype was counted ten times or more. This sequence joins TRBV20-1 and TRBJ2-1; 11 bases agree with TRBD2. The germline CDR1 and CDR2 sequences are DFQATT and SNEGSKA (reference sequence). The length of the CDR3 is 16 residues. Trimming at V came to 2 bases and at J to 9 bases, leaving 12 bases not matched to a gene. The CDR3 loop reads CSARSPSSGRQGEQFF. CDR3 sequence (DNA): TGCAGTGCTAGATCCCCTTCTAGCGGGAGGCAGGGTGAGCAGTTCTTC.

The V and J genes are TRBV28 and TRBJ2-1; 7 bases map to TRBD2. The CDR3 contains 15 residues. After removal of 10 bases from V and 4 bases from J, the junction contained 13 bases not matched to a gene. Germline values: CDR1 MDHEN, CDR2 SYDVKM. This chain's CDR3 is CATRPGLADYNEQFF. CDR3 DNA sequence: TGTGCCACCCGCCCTGGGCTAGCGGATTACAATGAGCAGTTCTTC.

This clonotype came up a few times. The CDR3 is CASSLAPSELYNEQFF. The CDR3 DNA reads as TGCGCCAGCAGCTTGGCGCCTAGCGAGCTATACAATGAGCAGTTCTTC. The chain has TRBV5-1 and TRBJ2-1, with D possibly being TRBD2 (6 bases). Germline CDR1 and CDR2: SGHRS and YFSETQ. Between the trimmed V and J ends, which lost 0 bases and 4 bases, there was a span of 14 bases. This CDR3 has 16 amino acids.

V is TRBV3-1 and J is TRBJ2-7; D remains unclear. The CDR3 is 13 residues long. Germline V CDR1 and CDR2: LGHDT, YNNKEL (reference sequence). Trimming removed 7 bases at V and 2 bases at J, with 12 bases between. The CDR3 loop is CASTDGMTYEQYF. CDR3 bases: TGTGCCAGCACTGATGGGATGACCTACGAGCAGTACTTC.

In this sample, this clonotype turned up a few times. The chain recombines TRBV27 with TRBJ2-5, with 14 bases matching TRBD2. The length of the CDR3 is 19 residues. V was pared by 6 bases and J by 1 base, with 13 bases of the junction left unmatched. CDR1 MNHEY and CDR2 SMNVEV come from the germline V gene (reference sequence). The CDR3 DNA sequence: TGTGCCAGCAGCCGGGGGACTAGCGGGGGCGCACCTCCCCAAGAGACCCAGTACTTC. Its protein product is CASSRGTSGGAPPQETQYF.